The entry below gives a single T cell receptor (beta chain) sequence along with its context. Its antigen target is currently unknown. No much larger clone exists at a distance of one base, and base qualities are not known. V and J are truncated by 3 bases and 4 bases respectively, leaving an intervening sequence of 10 bases. The germline V gene yields SQVTM for CDR1 and ANQGSEA for CDR2. The CDR3 spans 13 residues, from the cysteine through the phenylalanine. The DNA shown is the 39-base CDR3, in frame from base 1. Graves' hyperthyroidism was defined as stable when no progression to ophthalmopathy occurred over 18 months of follow-up. The hyperthyroidism patients were between 18 and 65 years old and newly diagnosed, with a disease duration of less than 2 months. Patients with uncontrolled infections, other autoimmune diseases, pregnancy or lactation were excluded. Diagnoses were based on clinical symptoms, serum thyroxine and TRAb, thyroid ultrasound and orbital computed tomography. Ficoll-Paque density gradient centrifugation was used to isolate PBMCs from about 10 ml of fresh peripheral blood. Total RNA was extracted using Trizol reagent, and RNA quality was assessed on an Agilent 2100 Bioanalyzer.

This sample was included in a study of T cells in Graves' hyperthyroidism and ophthalmopathy (dated by TCRdb to between 2018 and 2021). Turning to the overall study: Peripheral blood samples were taken at initial diagnosis, before any treatment was given. To identify distinguishing TCR V-J signatures, a discovery cohort of roughly 100 patients was used, comprising 40 to 45 with Graves' ophthalmopathy and approximately 57 with stable Graves' hyperthyroidism. Prospective prediction of ophthalmopathy was tested in an independent validation cohort consisting of 18 hyperthyroidism patients and 17 patients who later progressed to ophthalmopathy. The 90 to 100 discovery patients were randomly divided into training and test sets at a 7:3 ratio. In several Graves' hyperthyroidism patients, the study also compared T-cell repertoires from thyroid tissue with T-cell repertoires from blood. Following sampling, methimazole starting at 30 mg daily was given to hyperthyroidism patients, and high-dose intravenous methylprednisolone was given to ophthalmopathy patients. The paper reports TCR Vbeta CDR3 sequencing of roughly 140 peripheral blood samples: some 44 ophthalmopathy, over 70 hyperthyroidism and approximately 17 progressor patients. Study-wide conclusions, independent of this receptor: Most expanded thyroid clonotypes (frequency above 0.001) were also detected in blood, a finding suggesting that blood repertoires may reflect thyroid immune responses. No statistical method was used to set the sample size in advance, and investigators knew the group allocation. In validation, progression to ophthalmopathy was predicted by the model with 70% to 71% sensitivity and around 75% specificity, a median of roughly six months before onset. A 13 V-J signature model separated ophthalmopathy from stable hyperthyroidism, with 87.88% sensitivity and 81.08% specificity in cross-validation and 80%/75% in testing.

Amplification of TCR beta CDR3 regions was carried out from RNA transcripts. A first-round RT-PCR of the TCR CDR3 used the HTBI primer set with the Qiagen OneStep RT-PCR kit. Libraries were constructed in a second round of multiplex PCR, after which size selection and purification were carried out. Libraries were sequenced paired-end with 100 bp reads on an Illumina HiSeq2000. The authors' analysis ran thus. SOAPnuke was used to process the raw data, removing reads that contained adapters or uncalled bases, had a mean Phred below 15, or lacked an exact match to the constant primer or identifier. COPE v1.2.5 was used to merge high-quality paired reads, and clonotypes were defined as unique nucleotide sequences. MiTCR v1.1 was used to align clonotypes to the IMGT TRBV, TRBD and TRBJ reference segments. The analysis included only V-J combinations with a frequency above 0.0001, which together covered roughly 99% of the repertoires. The TCS score was defined as the ratio of F50 (clonal expansion) to E x V (chaos), calculated using BLOSUM62-based TCRdist between CDR3 peptides within each V-J. Welch's t-statistics and random forest reduced just over 500 V-J features to roughly 13, which were used in a naive Bayes classifier (R e1071). TCRdb reprocessed the public reads (quality trimming at Q25 with fastp, clone calling with MiXCR) and kept in-frame beta chains. CDR3 protein duplicates are merged, each entry listing the most common genes and DNA. TCRdb, not the authors, supplied the V and J calls. Recorded for this sample are about 350,000 distinct CDR3 sequences; about 14% of them occurred a single time. Jointly, the top ten make up around 25% of the sample.

This sequence was found in a woman under 40 with Graves' hyperthyroidism. Sequencing was carried out using blood. The V gene is TRBV29-1 and the J gene is TRBJ2-1; the D gene lacks a confident call. In nucleotides, the sequence is TGCAGCGTTGAGCAGGCAGGATACAATGAGCAGTTCTTC. This is translated as CSVEQAGYNEQFF.